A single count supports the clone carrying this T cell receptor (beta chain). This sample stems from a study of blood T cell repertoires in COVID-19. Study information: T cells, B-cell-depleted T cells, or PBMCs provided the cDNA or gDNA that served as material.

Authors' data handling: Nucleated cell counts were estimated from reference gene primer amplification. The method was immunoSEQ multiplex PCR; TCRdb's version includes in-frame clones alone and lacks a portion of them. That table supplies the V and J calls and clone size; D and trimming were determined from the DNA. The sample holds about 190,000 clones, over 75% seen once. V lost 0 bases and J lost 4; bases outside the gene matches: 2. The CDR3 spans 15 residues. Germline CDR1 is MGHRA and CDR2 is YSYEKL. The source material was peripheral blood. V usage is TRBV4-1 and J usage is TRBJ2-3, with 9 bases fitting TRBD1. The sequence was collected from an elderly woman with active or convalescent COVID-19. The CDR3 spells CASSQEGTGPDTQYF. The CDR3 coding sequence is TGCGCCAGCAGCCAAGAGGGGACAGGGCCAGATACGCAGTATTTT.